The entry that follows covers one TCR beta chain sequence. At least ten counts were recorded for this clonotype. Its antigen is not yet known. Within one base of it there is no much larger clone, and no base qualities were kept. What the treatment or condition label conveys for this sample: live attenuated yellow fever vaccine strain. At each blood-draw timepoint, two biological replicates of bulk PBMCs were collected. PBMCs were isolated from peripheral blood using a standard Ficoll-Paque protocol. RNA was extracted with TriZol from bulk PBMCs, CD4 and CD8 fractions, and dextramer-positive and dextramer-negative fractions. This record belongs to a study of T cells after yellow fever vaccination (dated by TCRdb to about 2019). About the study as a whole: Libraries from fractions with low cell numbers were prepared with the SMART-Seq v4 Ultra Low Input RNA kit. Bulk TCR alpha and beta repertoires were sequenced longitudinally to track T-cell clones before and after primary and booster YFV17D yellow fever vaccination. Two healthy male donors, one aged 18 to 30 and one aged 30 to 40 years, made up the cohort. Blood was drawn at multiple timepoints before and after primary and secondary immunization, with bulk PBMC replicates and cell subsets isolated. The full study reports these points: The study included only two donors, which limits how far the findings can be generalized. After the booster, most clones that had expanded after primary vaccination were detected again (approximately 95% of CD4 and over 75% of CD8), suggesting broad maintenance of memory. A small fraction of clonotypes appeared in both the CD4 and CD8 compartments, likely as a result of convergent recombination. Compared with the primary T-cell response, the secondary T-cell response was weaker but faster, peaking on day 5 rather than day 15. FACS-sorted repertoires could contain abundant contaminating clonotypes from the bulk population, so computational filtering was required.

TCRdb shows the sequencer as Illumina NovaSeq 6000. TCR cDNA was synthesized by 5'RACE template switching, through which a universal primer site and unique molecular identifiers were introduced. cDNA synthesis was primed from both the TCR alpha and TCR beta constant segments. Library amplification involved two PCR steps, and the second step added sample barcodes and sequencing adapters. Sequencing of libraries was done on Illumina HiSeq 2500 (2x100 bp) or NovaSeq (2x150 bp). In the authors' own workflow: Reads were demultiplexed and collapsed into UMI consensus sequences with MIGEC, and V(D)J alignment was performed with MiXCR. Vaccine-responding clonotypes were identified with edgeR using replicate PBMC samples, with FDR below 0.01 and a log2 fold change above 5 up to day 15 being required. Bulk clonotypes were assigned CD4 or CD8 identity according to which sequenced CD4 or CD8 repertoire held them at higher abundance. The raw public reads went through TCRdb reprocessing: fastp at Q25, MiXCR clone calling, in-frame beta chains kept. CDR3 protein duplicates are merged, each entry listing the most common genes and DNA. The V and J calls come from TCRdb's annotation, not from the publication. The sample table records a few hundred thousand distinct CDR3 sequences; over 3.5% of these occur just once. 20% to 25% of the sample is held by the ten biggest clonotypes.

The CDR3 holds 17 amino acids from the cysteine to the phenylalanine. Of all the DNA, just the CDR3 is kept, 51 bases in frame from base 1. V is shortened by 4 bases, J by 7 bases, and the region joining them spans 23 bases. Via the germline V gene, CDR1 is SGHDN and CDR2 FVKESK. The source was PBMCs, collected 5 days after the yellow fever booster vaccination. The V gene is TRBV14 and the J gene is TRBJ2-1; the D region possibly corresponds to TRBD2 (7 bases align). This TCR derives from a man aged 18 to 30 who received the YFV17D yellow fever vaccine. The CDR3 is CASSLRGPGGRGNEQFF. The DNA sequence follows: TGTGCCAGCAGCCTAAGGGGTCCGGGGGGCCGGGGTAATGAGCAGTTCTTC.